These 28 T cell receptor beta chains originate from one sample sequenced in a study of technical replicates of blood from a handful of donors. Profiling relied on immunoSEQ multiplex PCR, and the TCRdb table lists in-frame clones only, not all of them. The repertoire holds about 56,000 clones, 80% to 95% seen once, with more than 4% in the top ten. The sequencing sample was made of PBMCs. These receptors originate from a human donor in good health. Some clones in this sample may be carry-over from other donors' samples.

This chain links TRBV2 with TRBJ2-3, with 7 bases aligning to TRBD2. The germline CDR1 and CDR2 sequences are SNHLY and FYNNEI. The CDR3 has 17 amino acids. V trimming: 3 bases; J trimming: 4 bases; junction bases outside the gene matches: 13. CDR3 loop: CASSDSGGREFPDTQYF. CDR3 in DNA: TGTGCCAGCAGTGACTCGGGCGGGCGGGAGTTCCCAGATACGCAGTATTTT.

The chain has TRBV19 and TRBJ1-5; 8 bases fit TRBD1. This CDR3 is 13 amino acids long. Germline CDR1 LNHDA, CDR2 SQIVND (reference sequence). J was trimmed by 11 bases and V by 7 bases; bases with no gene match: 10. As DNA, the CDR3 is TGTGCCAGTAAAGGACAGGGCAATGGAGCCCAGCATTTT. Its translation is CASKGQGNGAQHF.

The chain joins TRBV6-1 to TRBJ2-7; maybe TRBD2 (6 bases). This CDR3 contains 15 residues. Germline V gene data show CDR1 as MNHNS and CDR2 as SASEGT. With 6 bases removed from V and 2 bases from J, the gap between germline ends came to 17 bases. In nucleotides, the CDR3 is TGTGCCAGCAGGACCCTCGGGAGACGGCCCTACGAGCAGTACTTC. This codes for CASRTLGRRPYEQYF.

V is TRBV5-6 and J is TRBJ1-1; 11 bases fit TRBD1. The ends lost 0 bases at V and 6 bases at J; junction bases unmatched: 4. The CDR3 has 15 amino acids. The germline V gene has CDR1 SGHDT and CDR2 YYEEEE. The chain's CDR3 is CASSLVPGQGAEAFF. CDR3 in DNA: TGTGCCAGCAGCTTGGTTCCGGGACAGGGGGCTGAAGCTTTCTTT.

The CDR3 sequence is CASSLGDSNEKLFF. In nucleotides, the CDR3 is TGTGCCAGCAGCTTAGGGGACAGTAATGAAAAACTGTTTTTT. The chain has TRBV7-9 and TRBJ1-4, with TRBD1 matching 7 bases. J gave up 4 bases and V 1 base, and 0 bases lay outside the gene matches. This CDR3 has 14 residues. Germline V gene data show CDR1 as SEHNR and CDR2 as FQNEAQ (reference sequence).

This chain links TRBV7-3 with TRBJ1-1; D gene ambiguous. The germline V and J ends were trimmed by 0 bases and 0 bases, with 11 bases remaining between them. CDR3 length: 16 residues. Germline values: CDR1 SGHTA, CDR2 FQGTGA. CDR3 in DNA: TGTGCCAGCAGCTTAACCCACGGCGGGGTGAACACTGAAGCTTTCTTT. It translates to CASSLTHGGVNTEAFF. Complete variable domain (other parts from reference TRBV7-3 and TRBJ1-1): GAGVSQTPSNKVTEKGKYVELRCDPISGHTALYWYRQSLGQGPEFLIYFQGTGAADDSGLPNDRFFAVRPEGSVSTLKIQRTERGDSAVYLCASSLTHGGVNTEAFFGQGTRLTVV.

The chain is built from TRBV4-3 and TRBJ2-5; 12 positions agree with TRBD2. Germline values: CDR1 LGHNA, CDR2 YSLEER. V lost 4 bases and J lost 1; bases outside the gene matches: 1. CDR3 length: 15 residues. CDR3 loop: CASSRTSGAQETQYF. The CDR3 coding sequence is TGCGCCAGCAGCCGGACTAGCGGGGCCCAAGAGACCCAGTACTTC.

The rearrangement joins TRBV4-3 to TRBJ2-5, with TRBD1 matching over 7 bases. The germline CDR1 and CDR2 sequences are LGHNA and YSLEER. J gave up 0 bases and V 1 base, and 2 bases lay outside the gene matches. This CDR3 has 15 residues. In DNA, the CDR3 is TGCGCCAGCAGCCAAGTCGGGACAGACCAAGAGACCCAGTACTTC. It translates to CASSQVGTDQETQYF.

The rearrangement links TRBV5-1 to TRBJ1-3; a possible D gene is TRBD1 (6 bases). Germline CDR1 and CDR2: SGHRS and YFSETQ. This CDR3 has 17 amino acids. V was shortened by 0 bases and J by 3 bases, with 16 bases between the two germline ends. The CDR3 DNA sequence: TGCGCCAGCAGCTTGGACAGGCCAGGGGTTCTTGGAAACACCATATATTTT. Encoded protein: CASSLDRPGVLGNTIYF.

The rearrangement links TRBV6-5 to TRBJ2-1; 8 nucleotides line up with TRBD2. The V gene's germline CDR1 is MNHEY and CDR2 SVGAGI. The V and J ends lost 1 base and 6 bases, in that order; junction bases with no gene match: 2. The CDR3 runs 14 residues. CDR3 sequence reads: CASSYFRGGNEQFF. In DNA form, the CDR3 reads TGTGCCAGCAGTTACTTTCGGGGGGGCAATGAGCAGTTCTTC.

V usage is TRBV9 and J usage is TRBJ2-3; TRBD2 is a possible D gene (6 bases). The CDR3 has 16 residues. Trimming left V 2 bases short and J 1 base short, with 14 bases between. Germline CDR1 is SGDLS and CDR2 is YYNGEE. The CDR3 region is CASSVAASVGTDTQYF. The CDR3 region has the DNA TGTGCCAGCAGCGTTGCTGCTAGCGTGGGCACAGATACGCAGTATTTT.

J is TRBJ2-5 and V is TRBV7-8; 10 nucleotides line up with TRBD2. Germline V CDR1 and CDR2: SGHVS, FQNEAQ. The trim removed 2 bases at V and 1 base at J, leaving 10 bases unmatched. The CDR3 spans 18 residues. The DNA for the CDR3 is TGTGCCAGCAGCTTAACCCCCAGGAGCGGGGGGGCCCAAGAGACCCAGTACTTC. Protein: CASSLTPRSGGAQETQYF.

V usage is TRBV6-5 and J usage is TRBJ1-4; TRBD1 agrees at 8 bases. Trimming removed 4 bases from V and 4 bases from J; junction bases left unmatched: 8. The CDR3 has 16 residues. The germline CDR1 and CDR2 sequences are MNHEY and SVGAGI. Here the CDR3 reads CASSSPRTGFNEKLFF. Written as DNA, the CDR3 is TGTGCCAGCAGTTCCCCTCGGACAGGGTTTAATGAAAAACTGTTTTTT.

The CDR3 DNA reads as TGTGCCAGCAGTGAACTGGGACAGGGTTTGAACACCGGGGAGCTGTTTTTT. Its protein is CASSELGQGLNTGELFF. The chain joins TRBV6-1 to TRBJ2-2, with TRBD1 identical over 9 bases. From germline, CDR1 is MNHNS and CDR2 SASEGT. The CDR3 loop spans 17 amino acids. J was trimmed by 1 base and V by 2 bases; bases with no gene match: 5.

This chain connects TRBV6-5 to TRBJ2-7; 11 bases line up with TRBD2. Germline V gene lookup returns CDR1 MNHEY and CDR2 SVGAGI. This CDR3 has 15 residues. The V and J ends lost 6 bases and 4 bases, in that order; junction bases with no gene match: 8. CDR3 DNA sequence: TGTGCCAGCAGCCAACTAGCGGGAGCGATGTACGAGCAGTACTTC. It encodes CASSQLAGAMYEQYF.

This chain links TRBV7-9 with TRBJ2-7; 7 nucleotides match TRBD2. CDR1 and CDR2 from the germline V gene are SEHNR and FQNEAQ (reference sequence). The CDR3 length is 15 residues. V was pared by 5 bases and J by 2 bases, with 9 bases of the junction left unmatched. In DNA, the CDR3 is TGTGCCAGCAGCATGGCTAGCGGAGCGACCTACGAGCAGTACTTC. It yields the protein CASSMASGATYEQYF.

This clone was seen just once. The genes are TRBV10-2 and TRBJ2-7, with D possibly being TRBD1 (7 bases). Deletions cut 6 bases from V and 5 bases from J, with 29 bases between. The CDR3 covers 18 residues. The germline V gene has CDR1 WSHSY and CDR2 SAAADI. The CDR3 is CASSDGQVPGLWYDEQYF. As DNA, the CDR3 is TGCGCCAGCAGCGATGGACAGGTGCCGGGACTCTGGTATGACGAGCAGTACTTC.

The V and J genes are TRBV6-4 and TRBJ2-3; TRBD2 agrees at 10 bases. From germline, CDR1 is MRHNA and CDR2 SNTAGT. This CDR3 is built from 16 residues. Germline trimming cut 0 bases from V and 4 bases from J; bases unmatched to any gene: 4. DNA for the CDR3: TGTGCCAGCAGTGACTCGACCAGCGGGAGGGCAGATACGCAGTATTTT. Encoded protein: CASSDSTSGRADTQYF.

The rearrangement links TRBV9 to TRBJ1-1; tentatively, D is TRBD1 (6 bases). Trimming removed 3 bases from V and 1 base from J, with 10 bases in between. Germline CDR1 reads SGDLS; CDR2 reads YYNGEE. The CDR3 runs 14 residues. The CDR3 DNA is TGTGCCAGCAGCGGACAGGTCTCGAACACTGAAGCTTTCTTT. The encoded protein is CASSGQVSNTEAFF.

This clone has only a few counts. The rearrangement links TRBV7-9 to TRBJ1-4; tentative D call: TRBD1 (6 bases). V lost 5 bases to trimming and J lost 3 bases, with 10 bases between them. The CDR3 extends over 14 amino acids. The V gene's germline CDR1 is SEHNR and CDR2 FQNEAQ (reference sequence). In DNA, the CDR3 is TGTGCCAGCAGCGTACAGGGTTCTAATGAAAAACTGTTTTTT. Translating gives CASSVQGSNEKLFF.

The CDR3 DNA reads TGTGCCAGCAGTTACCAGGGGCGCGGTAATGAAGCTTTCTTT. Translation: CASSYQGRGNEAFF. This sequence joins TRBV6-5 and TRBJ1-1; maybe TRBD1 (6 bases). The CDR3 runs 14 residues. V was cut by 2 bases and J by 7 bases, with 14 bases left in between. Germline CDR1 is MNHEY and CDR2 is SVGAGI.

This rearrangement joins TRBV6-5 to TRBJ1-1, with a possible D match to TRBD1 (5 bases). From germline, CDR1 is MNHEY and CDR2 SVGAGI. The CDR3 length is 13 residues. V lost 8 bases, J lost 2 bases, and 12 bases lay in between. The CDR3 region is CASAQTANTEAFF. DNA of the CDR3: TGTGCCAGCGCCCAGACAGCTAACACTGAAGCTTTCTTT.

This chain connects TRBV4-2 to TRBJ2-3, with no clear D. Germline lookup yields CDR1 LGHNA and CDR2 YNFKEQ. V was clipped by 0 bases and J by 1 base, with 8 bases between them. The CDR3 consists of 15 residues. The CDR3 spells CASSQEQAGTDTQYF. Here the CDR3 DNA reads TGTGCCAGCAGCCAAGAGCAGGCCGGCACAGATACGCAGTATTTT.

The chain recombines TRBV10-3 with TRBJ2-1; 10 bases are shared with TRBD2. Germline CDR1 reads ENHRY; CDR2 reads SYGVKD. The CDR3 has 17 residues. With V trimmed by 0 bases and J by 6 bases, 8 bases remained unmatched. The CDR3 here is CAISESSGLAGANEQFF. The CDR3 nucleotides read TGTGCCATCAGTGAGTCGAGTGGGCTAGCGGGAGCCAATGAGCAGTTCTTC.

This chain links TRBV6-4 with TRBJ2-5; 10 bases agree with TRBD2. Losses at the gene ends were 10 bases for V and 5 bases for J; bases not matched to a gene: 10. The germline gives CDR1 MRHNA, CDR2 SNTAGT. The CDR3 sequence is 14 residues long. The CDR3 protein is CATLTSGHWETQYF. The DNA for the CDR3 is TGTGCCACCCTGACTAGCGGGCACTGGGAGACCCAGTACTTC.

The chain links TRBV7-6 to TRBJ2-1, with TRBD1 matching over 8 bases. The trim removed 6 bases at V and 7 bases at J, leaving 8 bases unmatched. CDR1 is SGHVS, CDR2 FNYEAQ, per germline. The CDR3 runs 14 residues. The CDR3 region has the DNA TGTGCCAGCAGTACCCAGGACAGGGTAAATGAGCAGTTCTTC. Its protein is CASSTQDRVNEQFF.

The J gene is TRBJ2-3, the V gene TRBV5-6, with a tentative D call TRBD1 (5 bases). Trimming pared 0 bases from V and 6 bases from J, leaving 14 bases between. Germline V gene data show CDR1 as SGHDT and CDR2 as YYEEEE. This CDR3 comprises 15 residues. CDR3 nucleotides: TGTGCCAGCAGCTTGGACCCAGGGAACCCTGATACGCAGTATTTT. This translates into CASSLDPGNPDTQYF.

The CDR3 nucleotides are TGTGCCAGCAGACGGACAGCCAATCAGCCCCAGCATTTT. Amino acid sequence: CASRRTANQPQHF. The chain joins TRBV6-5 to TRBJ1-5, with TRBD1 as a possible D gene (6 bases). Trimming left V 6 bases short and J 3 bases short, with 9 bases between. Looked up from germline, CDR1 is MNHEY and CDR2 is SVGAGI. This CDR3 contains 13 residues.